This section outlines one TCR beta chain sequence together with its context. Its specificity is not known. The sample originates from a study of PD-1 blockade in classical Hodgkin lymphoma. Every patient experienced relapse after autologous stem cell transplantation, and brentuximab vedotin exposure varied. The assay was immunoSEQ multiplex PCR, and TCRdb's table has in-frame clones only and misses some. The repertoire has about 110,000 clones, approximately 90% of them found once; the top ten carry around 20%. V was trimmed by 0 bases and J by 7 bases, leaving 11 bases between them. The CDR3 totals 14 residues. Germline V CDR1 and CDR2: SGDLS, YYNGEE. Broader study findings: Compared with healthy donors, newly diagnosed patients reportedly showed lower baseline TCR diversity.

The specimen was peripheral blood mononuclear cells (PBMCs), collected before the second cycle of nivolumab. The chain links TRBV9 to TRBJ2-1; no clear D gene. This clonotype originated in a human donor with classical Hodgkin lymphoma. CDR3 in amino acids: CASSVGVPVNEQFF. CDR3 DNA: TGTGCCAGCAGCGTAGGCGTTCCGGTTAATGAGCAGTTCTTC.